The 8 T cell receptor beta chains below come from one sample, sequenced in a study of tumor and adjacent non-tumor tissue in lung cancer. Three rounds of nested PCR, following a modified ARM-PCR protocol, produced the TCRbeta library. TCRdb reprocessed the multiplex PCR reads via MiXCR and lists one record per CDR3 protein. The sample carries 120,000 or so distinct CDR3 sequences, approximately 66% recorded once. RNA was extracted from bulk tissue without any cell sorting. The sample comprised lung tumor tissue. These TCRs come from a man younger than 45 with non-small cell lung cancer.

This clonotype was picked up many times. This chain uses TRBV6-5 with TRBJ1-1; D is perhaps TRBD1 (5 bases). The CDR3 consists of 14 residues. Germline values: CDR1 MNHEY, CDR2 SVGAGI. V was clipped by 5 bases and J by 1 base, with 11 bases between them. CDR3 DNA sequence: TGTGCCAGCAGTCGACAGTACTGGAACACTGAAGCTTTCTTT. This encodes CASSRQYWNTEAFF.

Note on this clonotype: With a much larger clone just one base away, this may be a read error. This chain joins TRBV24-1 and TRBJ2-2, with TRBD1 identical over 7 bases. The CDR3 has 15 amino acids. Germline-derived CDR1 and CDR2 are KGHDR and SFDVKD. For the CDR3, the DNA is TGTGTCACCAGTGATTTCTACAGGGGAACCGGGGAGCTGTTTTTT. Translating gives CVTSDFYRGTGELFF.

The chain links TRBV6-5 to TRBJ2-5; D not certain. Per the germline V gene, CDR1 is MNHEY and CDR2 is SVGAGI. The length of the CDR3 is 14 residues. The CDR3 loop reads CVGGPTSAWGTQYF. The CDR3 DNA is TGTGTCGGCGGCCCCACCAGCGCCTGGGGGACCCAGTACTTC.

This clonotype came up a few times. This may be a read error, as it is one base from a much larger clone. The chain carries TRBV6-5 and TRBJ2-3, with TRBD2 as a possible D gene (5 bases). The germline CDR1 and CDR2 sequences are MNHEY and SVGAGI. The CDR3 totals 14 residues. Deletions cut 7 bases from V and 0 bases from J, with 11 bases between. The CDR3 bases are TGTGCCAGCAATATTAGGACTAGCACAGATACGCAGTATTTT. Residues: CASNIRTSTDTQYF.

This clonotype has at least ten counts. The chain carries TRBV4-1 and TRBJ2-2; possibly TRBD2 for D (6 bases). This CDR3 spans 15 amino acids. Germline CDR1 reads MGHRA; CDR2 reads YSYEKL. Trimming left V 1 base short and J 5 bases short, with 11 bases between. In DNA, the CDR3 is TGCGCCAGCAGCCAAGTAGGGGAGGAGACCGGGGAGCTGTTTTTT. Its protein product is CASSQVGEETGELFF.

This clonotype appeared once. It is likely a read error, because the conserved phenylalanine at the end of the CDR3 is missing. The V call is TRBV27, the J call TRBJ2-5; 7 bases agree with TRBD2. The CDR3 has 17 residues. CDR1 is MNHEY, CDR2 SMNVEV, per germline (reference sequence). V shed 0 bases and J 5 bases; nucleotides not matched to a gene: 12. The CDR3 protein is CASSLSSLVGGLETQYL. As DNA, the CDR3 is TGTGCCAGCAGTTTATCCTCCTTAGTGGGAGGGCTGGAGACCCAGTACCTC.

The chain combines TRBV19 with TRBJ1-2; the match to TRBD1 covers 7 bases. This CDR3 spans 13 amino acids. CDR1 LNHDA and CDR2 SQIVND come from the germline V gene (reference sequence). The CDR3 nucleotides read TGTACCATCTCCGACAGGGCGGACTATGGCTACACCTTC. Translated: CTISDRADYGYTF.

About this clonotype itself: Compared with germline, one end of the junction differs, possibly owing to a read error. The chain carries TRBV12-3 or TRBV12-4 and TRBJ1-6, with D unresolved. The CDR3 is made up of 13 amino acids. The CDR3 nucleotides are TGTGCCAGCAATTCCGGGCCCACTTTACCCCTCCATTTT. Protein sequence: CASNSGPTLPLHF.